Here is one T cell receptor (beta chain) with its context. What it recognizes is unknown. The data originate from a study of cytomegalovirus exposure and HLA in healthy donors. Background on the study: Earlier work reported 100 million or so unique TCR beta sequences from about 200 million T cells. Early on, a data release was issued that held 80 million or so unique TCRs from HLA-typed donors. Findings and caveats of the study: Roughly even sequencing depth across donors was the assumption behind the presence/absence analyses. Later analysis reportedly placed an Asian-associated ancestry cluster below the roughly 680-donor mean in N-insertions.

This PCR relied on a set of 60 Vbeta primers and 13 Jbeta primers. Libraries were prepared by immunoSEQ multiplex PCR; TCRdb keeps only in-frame clonotypes and omits some of them. The sample has over 150,000 clones, about 76% seen once; the top ten hold roughly 2.8%. The specimen sequenced was PBMCs. This receptor was obtained from a woman in her 40s in good health and CMV-seropositive.

The CDR3 reads CASSSPGTGVYEQYF. The DNA of the CDR3 is TGTGCCAGCAGTTCCCCCGGGACGGGGGTCTACGAGCAGTACTTC. The rearrangement joins TRBV27 to TRBJ2-7; a possible D gene is TRBD2 (6 bases). Germline CDR1 is MNHEY and CDR2 is SMNVEV (reference sequence). V was pared by 4 bases and J by 3 bases, with 16 bases between. This CDR3 has 15 residues.